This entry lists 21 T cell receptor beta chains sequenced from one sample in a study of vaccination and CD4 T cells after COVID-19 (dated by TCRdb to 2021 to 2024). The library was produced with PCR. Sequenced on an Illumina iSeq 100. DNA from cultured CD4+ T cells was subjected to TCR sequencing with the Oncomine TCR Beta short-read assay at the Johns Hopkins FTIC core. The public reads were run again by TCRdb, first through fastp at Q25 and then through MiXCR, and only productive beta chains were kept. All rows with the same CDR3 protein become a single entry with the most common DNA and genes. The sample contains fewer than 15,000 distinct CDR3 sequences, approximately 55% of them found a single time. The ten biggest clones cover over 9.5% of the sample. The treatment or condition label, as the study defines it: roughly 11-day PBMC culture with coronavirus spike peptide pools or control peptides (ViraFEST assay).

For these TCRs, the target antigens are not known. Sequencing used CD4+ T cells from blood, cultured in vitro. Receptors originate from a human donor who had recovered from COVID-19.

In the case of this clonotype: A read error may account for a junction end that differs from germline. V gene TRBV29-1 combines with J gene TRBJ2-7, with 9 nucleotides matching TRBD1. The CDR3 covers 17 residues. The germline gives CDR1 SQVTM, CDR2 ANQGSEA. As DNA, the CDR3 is TGCAGCGTTGAGGGGGGGTTCGGGACAGGGTCTTCCTCCGAGCAGTACTTC. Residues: CSVEGGFGTGSSSEQYF.

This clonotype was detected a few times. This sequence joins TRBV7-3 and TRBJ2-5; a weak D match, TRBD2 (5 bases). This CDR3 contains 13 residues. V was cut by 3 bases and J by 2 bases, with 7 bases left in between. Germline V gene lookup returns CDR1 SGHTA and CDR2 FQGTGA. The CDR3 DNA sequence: TGTGCCAGCAGCTTGGACTCTCAAGAGACCCAGTACTTC. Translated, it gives CASSLDSQETQYF. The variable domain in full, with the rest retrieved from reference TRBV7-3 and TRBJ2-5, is GAGVSQTPSNKVTEKGKYVELRCDPISGHTALYWYRQSLGQGPEFLIYFQGTGAADDSGLPNDRFFAVRPEGSVSTLKIQRTERGDSAVYLCASSLDSQETQYFGPGTRLLVL.

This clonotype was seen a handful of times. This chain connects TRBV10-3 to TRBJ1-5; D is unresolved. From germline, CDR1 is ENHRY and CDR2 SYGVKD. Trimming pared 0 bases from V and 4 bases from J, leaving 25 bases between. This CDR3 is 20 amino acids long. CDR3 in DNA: TGTGCCATCAGTGAGTCTAGGTCGTTGGTCGGCAGAACGGGTAATCAGCCCCAGCATTTT. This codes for CAISESRSLVGRTGNQPQHF.

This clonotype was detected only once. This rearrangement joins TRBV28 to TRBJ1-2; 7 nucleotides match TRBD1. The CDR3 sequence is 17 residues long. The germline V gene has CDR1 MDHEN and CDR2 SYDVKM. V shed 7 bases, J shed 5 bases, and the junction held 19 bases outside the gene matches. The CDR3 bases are TGTGCCAGCACCTCCGGGGCCACGACCGGGACAGATTATGGCTACACCTTC. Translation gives CASTSGATTGTDYGYTF.

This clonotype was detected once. In DNA form, the CDR3 reads TGTGCCAGCAGTGAAGGGGTCTCACCCCTCCACTTT. Translation gives CASSEGVSPLHF. The chain joins TRBV6-1 to TRBJ1-6; D remains unclear. V was shortened by 1 base and J by 10 bases, with 5 bases between the two germline ends. The CDR3 extends over 12 amino acids. Germline CDR1 reads MNHNS; CDR2 reads SASEGT.

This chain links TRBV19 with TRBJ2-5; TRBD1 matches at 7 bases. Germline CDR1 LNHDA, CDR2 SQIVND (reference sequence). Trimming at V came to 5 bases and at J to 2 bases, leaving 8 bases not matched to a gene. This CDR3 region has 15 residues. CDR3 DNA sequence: TGTGCCAGTAGTCCCCGACAGGGAAAACAAGAGACCCAGTACTTC. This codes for CASSPRQGKQETQYF.

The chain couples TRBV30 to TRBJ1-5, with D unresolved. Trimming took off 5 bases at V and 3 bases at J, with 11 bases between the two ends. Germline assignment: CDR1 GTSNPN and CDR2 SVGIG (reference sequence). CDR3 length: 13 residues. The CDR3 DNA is TGTGCCTGGGGTGGTCATACCAATCAGCCCCAGCATTTT. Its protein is CAWGGHTNQPQHF.

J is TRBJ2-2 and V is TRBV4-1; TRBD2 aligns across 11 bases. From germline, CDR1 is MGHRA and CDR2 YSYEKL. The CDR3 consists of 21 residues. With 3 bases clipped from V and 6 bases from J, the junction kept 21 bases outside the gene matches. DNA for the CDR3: TGCGCCAGCAGCCACGGAATGATAGCGGGAGGGCCCCCCTGGGGCCCCGGGGAGCTGTTTTTT. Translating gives CASSHGMIAGGPPWGPGELFF.

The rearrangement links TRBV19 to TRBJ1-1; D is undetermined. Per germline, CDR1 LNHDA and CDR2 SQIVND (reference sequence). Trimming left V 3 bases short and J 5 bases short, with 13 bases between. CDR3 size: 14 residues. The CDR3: CASSMKGYGTEAFF. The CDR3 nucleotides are TGTGCCAGTAGTATGAAGGGTTACGGAACTGAAGCTTTCTTT.

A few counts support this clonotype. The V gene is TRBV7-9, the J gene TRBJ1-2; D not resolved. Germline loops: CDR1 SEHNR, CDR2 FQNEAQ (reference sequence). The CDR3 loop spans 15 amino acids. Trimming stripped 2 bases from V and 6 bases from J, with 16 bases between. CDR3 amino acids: CASSLRQSPSDGYTF. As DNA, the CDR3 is TGTGCCAGCAGCTTACGACAATCCCCGAGCGATGGCTACACCTTC.

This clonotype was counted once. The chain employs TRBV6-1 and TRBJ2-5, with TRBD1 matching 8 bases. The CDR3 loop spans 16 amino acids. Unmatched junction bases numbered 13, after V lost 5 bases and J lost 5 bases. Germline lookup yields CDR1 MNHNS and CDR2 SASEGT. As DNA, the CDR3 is TGTGCCAGCAGTCATGGACAGGGATGGTCGAGCGAGACCCAGTACTTC. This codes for CASSHGQGWSSETQYF.

This CDR3 reads CASSGGQQSNQPQHF. In DNA, the CDR3 is TGTGCCAGTAGTGGAGGACAGCAAAGCAATCAGCCCCAGCATTTT. The chain has TRBV19 and TRBJ1-5; weak D call: TRBD1 (6 bases). The CDR3 extends over 15 amino acids. V lost 5 bases and J lost 1, with 12 bases in between. Germline V gene data show CDR1 as LNHDA and CDR2 as SQIVND (reference sequence).

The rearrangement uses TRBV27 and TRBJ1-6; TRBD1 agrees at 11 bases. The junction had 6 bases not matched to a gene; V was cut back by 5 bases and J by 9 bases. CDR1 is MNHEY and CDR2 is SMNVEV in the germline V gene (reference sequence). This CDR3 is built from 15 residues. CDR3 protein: CASSLKGQGVSPLHF. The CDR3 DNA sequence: TGTGCCAGCAGTCTAAAGGGACAGGGGGTTTCACCCCTCCACTTT.

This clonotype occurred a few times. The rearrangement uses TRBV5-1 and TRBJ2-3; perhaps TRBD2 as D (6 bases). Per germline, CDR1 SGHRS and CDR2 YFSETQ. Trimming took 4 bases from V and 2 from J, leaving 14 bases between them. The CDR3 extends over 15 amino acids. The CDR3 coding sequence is TGCGCCAGCAGCAGAGCAGCGGGTGACACAGATACGCAGTATTTT. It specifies CASSRAAGDTDTQYF.

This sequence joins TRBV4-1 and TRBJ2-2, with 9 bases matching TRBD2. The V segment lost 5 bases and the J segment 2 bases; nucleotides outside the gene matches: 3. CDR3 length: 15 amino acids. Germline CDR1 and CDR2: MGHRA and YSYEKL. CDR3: CASSGLAGNTGELFF. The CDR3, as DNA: TGCGCCAGCAGCGGGCTAGCGGGAAACACCGGGGAGCTGTTTTTT.

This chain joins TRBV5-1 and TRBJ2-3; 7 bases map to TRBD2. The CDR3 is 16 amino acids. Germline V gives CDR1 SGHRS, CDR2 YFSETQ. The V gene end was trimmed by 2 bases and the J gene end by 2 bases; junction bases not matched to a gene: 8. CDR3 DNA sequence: TGCGCCAGCAGCTTTGGGTCTAGCGGACACACAGATACGCAGTATTTT. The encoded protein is CASSFGSSGHTDTQYF.

CDR3 nucleotide sequence: TGTGCCTGGGGAACGGGACTAGCGGGGGGTTACAATGAGCAGTTCTTC. Translation gives CAWGTGLAGGYNEQFF. This chain links TRBV30 with TRBJ2-1, with 15 positions matching TRBD2. With V trimmed by 5 bases and J by 4 bases, 6 bases remained unmatched. Germline assignment: CDR1 GTSNPN and CDR2 SVGIG (reference sequence). This CDR3 is 16 amino acids long.

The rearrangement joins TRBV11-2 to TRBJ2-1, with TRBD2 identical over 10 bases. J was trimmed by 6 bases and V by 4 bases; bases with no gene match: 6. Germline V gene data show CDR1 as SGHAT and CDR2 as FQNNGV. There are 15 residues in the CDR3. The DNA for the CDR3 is TGTGCCAGCAGCTCCGGGACTAGCGCGATCAATGAGCAGTTCTTC. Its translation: CASSSGTSAINEQFF. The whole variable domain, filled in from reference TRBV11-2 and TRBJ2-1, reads EAGVAQSPRYKIIEKRQSVAFWCNPISGHATLYWYQQILGQGPKLLIQFQNNGVVDDSQLPKDRFSAERLKGVDSTLKIQPAKLEDSAVYLCASSSGTSAINEQFFGPGTRLTVL.

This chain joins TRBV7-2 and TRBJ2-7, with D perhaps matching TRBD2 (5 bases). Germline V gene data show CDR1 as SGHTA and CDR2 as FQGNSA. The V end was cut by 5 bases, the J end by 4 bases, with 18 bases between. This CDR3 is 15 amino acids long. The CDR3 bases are TGTGCCAGCAGCCTCGAGTCGGGGATCTCGTACGAGCAGTACTTC. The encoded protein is CASSLESGISYEQYF.

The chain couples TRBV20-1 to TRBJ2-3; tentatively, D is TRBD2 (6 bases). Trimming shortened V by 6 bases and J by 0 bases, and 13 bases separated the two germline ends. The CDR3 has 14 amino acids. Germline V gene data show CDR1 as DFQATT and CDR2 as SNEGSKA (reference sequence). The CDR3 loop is CSASIRESTDTQYF. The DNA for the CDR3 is TGCAGTGCAAGCATCCGGGAGAGCACAGATACGCAGTATTTT.

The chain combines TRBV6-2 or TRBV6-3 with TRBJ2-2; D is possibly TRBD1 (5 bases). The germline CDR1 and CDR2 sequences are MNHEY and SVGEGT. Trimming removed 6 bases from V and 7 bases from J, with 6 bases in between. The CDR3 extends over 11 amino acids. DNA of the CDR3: TGTGCCAGCAGCCAGGGCGGGGAGCTGTTTTTT. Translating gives CASSQGGELFF.